What follows is one TCR beta chain and its context. V shed 1 base, J shed 3 bases, and the junction held 3 bases outside the gene matches. There are 15 residues in the CDR3. Germline V CDR1 and CDR2: LGHNT, FRNRAP. The sample originates from a study of cytomegalovirus exposure and HLA in healthy donors. Primers: 60 Vbeta forward and 13 Jbeta reverse. The method was immunoSEQ multiplex PCR; TCRdb's version includes in-frame clones alone and lacks a portion of them. This sample has roughly 45,000 clones, with roughly 80% found just once. The clonotype originates from a man aged 25-45 years in good health and CMV-seronegative. J is TRBJ2-3 and V is TRBV12-5, with TRBD2 identical over 8 bases. The sample taken for sequencing was PBMCs. This CDR3 is CASGLASGGTDTQYF. Here the CDR3 DNA reads TGTGCTAGTGGTTTGGCCAGCGGGGGAACAGATACGCAGTATTTT.